A selection of T cell receptor beta chains follows, all from one sample in a study of T cell responses to AZD1222 COVID-19 vaccine. Only in-frame clones appear in the TCRdb table, and some are missing; sequencing was by immunoSEQ multiplex PCR. The data show 60,000 to 80,000 clones, with around 81% seen just once and around 50% held by the top ten. The sequenced sample was peripheral blood, obtained 28 days after the second AZD1222 dose. The source is an adult who received the AZD1222 COVID-19 vaccine. CDR3s include the opening cysteine and the closing phenylalanine or tryptophan. The D gene is left open where the match is weak. Size values are once, few and many counts, or a class for expanded clones, and some rows have none.

D gene: .; J gene: TRBJ1-5; clone size: .; V gene: TRBV2; CDR3 protein: CASSEQGAEQPQHF; CDR3 DNA: TGTGCCAGCAGTGAACAGGGAGCGGAGCAGCCCCAGCATTTT
D gene: .; J gene: TRBJ1-5; clone size: .; V gene: TRBV27; CDR3 protein: CASRQGHNQPQHF; CDR3 DNA: TGTGCCAGCAGACAGGGCCACAATCAGCCCCAGCATTTT
D gene: TRBD2; J gene: TRBJ2-3; clone size: .; V gene: TRBV27; CDR3 protein: CASSQGLAGTDTQYF; CDR3 DNA: TGTGCCAGCAGCCAGGGACTAGCGGGAACGGATACGCAGTATTTT
D gene: TRBD1; J gene: TRBJ2-3; clone size: once; V gene: TRBV12-3/TRBV12-4; CDR3 protein: CASSRNRGDTQYF; CDR3 DNA: TGTGCCAGCAGCCGCAACAGGGGAGATACGCAGTATTTT
D gene: TRBD1; J gene: TRBJ2-2; clone size: .; V gene: TRBV27; CDR3 protein: CASSPHRTGLTGELFF; CDR3 DNA: TGTGCCAGCAGTCCCCATCGGACAGGGCTCACCGGGGAGCTGTTTTTT
D gene: .; J gene: TRBJ2-1; clone size: few; V gene: TRBV10-3; CDR3 protein: CAISESLDNYNEQFF; CDR3 DNA: TGTGCCATCAGTGAGAGTCTTGATAACTACAATGAGCAGTTCTTC
D gene: .; J gene: TRBJ1-3; clone size: few; V gene: TRBV12-3/TRBV12-4; CDR3 protein: CASSGHSGNTIYF; CDR3 DNA: TGTGCCAGCTCAGGTCACTCTGGAAACACCATATATTTT
D gene: .; J gene: TRBJ2-1; clone size: .; V gene: TRBV3-1/TRBV3-2; CDR3 protein: CASSQDQEASASSYNEQFF; CDR3 DNA: TGTGCCAGCAGCCAAGACCAGGAGGCTAGCGCGAGCTCCTACAATGAGCAGTTCTTC
D gene: TRBD2; J gene: TRBJ2-3; clone size: .; V gene: TRBV7-2; CDR3 protein: CASSFSGLSADTQYF; CDR3 DNA: TGTGCCAGCAGCTTTAGCGGGCTGAGTGCAGATACGCAGTATTTT
D gene: TRBD2; J gene: TRBJ2-1; clone size: .; V gene: TRBV7-2; CDR3 protein: CASSAPGLAFNEQFF; CDR3 DNA: TGTGCCAGCAGCGCACCGGGACTAGCTTTTAATGAGCAGTTCTTC
D gene: .; J gene: TRBJ2-7; clone size: .; V gene: TRBV24-1; CDR3 protein: CATSDQGASEQYF; CDR3 DNA: TGTGCCACCAGTGATCAAGGGGCAAGCGAGCAGTACTTC
D gene: TRBD1; J gene: TRBJ1-1; clone size: .; V gene: TRBV10-2; CDR3 protein: CASSEFQGDTEAFF; CDR3 DNA: TGCGCCAGCAGTGAATTCCAGGGGGACACTGAAGCTTTCTTT
D gene: .; J gene: TRBJ1-6; clone size: few; V gene: TRBV19; CDR3 protein: CASSQSSYNSPLHF; CDR3 DNA: TGTGCCAGCTCACAGAGCTCCTATAATTCACCCCTCCACTTT
D gene: .; J gene: TRBJ1-1; clone size: .; V gene: TRBV27; CDR3 protein: CASRVGFEAFF; CDR3 DNA: TGTGCCAGCAGGGTCGGCTTCGAAGCTTTCTTT
D gene: TRBD2; J gene: TRBJ2-7; clone size: .; V gene: TRBV4-3; CDR3 protein: CASSQAFGTSRGGYEQYF; CDR3 DNA: TGCGCCAGCAGCCAAGCTTTCGGGACTAGCAGGGGAGGCTACGAGCAGTACTTC
D gene: .; J gene: TRBJ1-1; clone size: .; V gene: TRBV10-3; CDR3 protein: CAISAEALGTEAFF; CDR3 DNA: TGTGCCATCAGTGCGGAGGCCTTGGGCACTGAAGCTTTCTTT